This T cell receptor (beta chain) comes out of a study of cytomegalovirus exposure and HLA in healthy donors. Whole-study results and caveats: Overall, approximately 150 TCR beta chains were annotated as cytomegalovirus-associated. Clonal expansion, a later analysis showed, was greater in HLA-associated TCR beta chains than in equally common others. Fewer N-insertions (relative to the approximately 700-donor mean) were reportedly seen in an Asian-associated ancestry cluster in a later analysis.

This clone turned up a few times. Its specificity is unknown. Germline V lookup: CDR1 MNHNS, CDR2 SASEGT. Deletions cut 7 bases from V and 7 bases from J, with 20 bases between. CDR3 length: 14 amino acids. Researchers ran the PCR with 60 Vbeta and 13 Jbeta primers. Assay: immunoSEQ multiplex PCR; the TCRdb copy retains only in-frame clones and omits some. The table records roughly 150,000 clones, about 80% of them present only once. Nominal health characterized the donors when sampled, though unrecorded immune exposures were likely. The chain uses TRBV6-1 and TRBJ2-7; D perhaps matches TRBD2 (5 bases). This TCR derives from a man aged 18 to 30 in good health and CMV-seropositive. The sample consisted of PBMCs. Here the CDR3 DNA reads TGTGCCAGCACCCCATTGGCCCTGGCGGGTGAGCAGTACTTC. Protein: CASTPLALAGEQYF.